This T cell receptor (beta chain) stems from a study of OX40 agonist ivuxolimab in advanced cancers. Notes on the study in general: CD4+ and CD8+ blood T cells expanded clonally by week 6 at 0.1 to 3.0 mg/kg.

A note on this clone: Its antigen is as yet unknown.

Profiling relied on immunoSEQ multiplex PCR, and the TCRdb table lists in-frame clones only, not all of them. Among over 50,000 clones listed, about 90% were seen once. CDR1 and CDR2 from the germline V gene are LGHNT and FRNRAP. V lost 6 bases and J 5 bases, leaving 22 bases between the germline ends. The CDR3 has 16 amino acids. The sequence derives from an adult with an advanced solid tumor such as melanoma, head and neck, liver or kidney cancer. The source was CD4+ or CD8+ T cells sorted from blood, collected in a trial of the OX40 agonist ivuxolimab. The genes are TRBV12-5 and TRBJ2-5, with D possibly being TRBD1 (8 bases). CDR3 coding DNA: TGTGCTAGTGGACCAAACGACAGGGGAGGGTTGGAGACCCAGTACTTC. Translated: CASGPNDRGGLETQYF. Supplemented by reference TRBV12-5 and TRBJ2-5, the full variable domain reads DARVTQTPRHKVTEMGQEVTMRCQPILGHNTVFWYRQTMMQGLELLAYFRNRAPLDDSGMPKDRFSAEMPDATLATLKIQPSEPRDSAVYFCASGPNDRGGLETQYFGPGTRLLVL.